The 6 T cell receptor beta chains reported below all come from one sample, sequenced in a study of T cell repertoires in cytomegalovirus infection. TCRdb analysed the reads with MiXCR anew, one entry per CDR3 protein. The table has about 280,000 distinct CDR3 sequences, about 20% seen once. For these TCRs, the target antigens are not known. The sequenced sample was cultured PBMCs, obtained from culture after CMV antigen stimulation. The receptors were sampled from a human donor in good health (CMV status not recorded). Some clones in this sample may be carry-over from other donors' samples.

This clonotype occurred many times. The chain combines TRBV11-2 with TRBJ2-1; TRBD2 matches at 12 bases. The CDR3 is 14 amino acids. Germline CDR1 reads SGHAT; CDR2 reads FQNNGV. V shed 5 bases, J shed 15 bases, and the junction held 11 bases outside the gene matches. CDR3 residues: CASSPSTSGSVRFF. CDR3 in DNA: TGTGCCAGCAGCCCCTCGACTAGCGGGAGTGTTCGGTTCTTC.

The chain carries TRBV20-1 and TRBJ2-7; D might be TRBD2 (6 bases). Trimming cost V 0 bases and J 2 bases, with 14 bases left between them. This CDR3 region has 15 residues. The germline V gene encodes CDR1 DFQATT and CDR2 SNEGSKA (reference sequence). CDR3 amino acids: CSARDRGSGAYEQYF. The CDR3, as DNA: TGCAGTGCTAGAGATCGCGGTAGCGGTGCCTACGAGCAGTACTTC.

This clonotype has a handful of counts. The chain links TRBV19 to TRBJ1-1; D is unclear. From germline, CDR1 is LNHDA and CDR2 SQIVND (reference sequence). The CDR3 has 14 amino acids. The V end was cut by 3 bases, the J end by 0 bases, with 8 bases between. For the CDR3, the DNA is TGTGCCAGTAGTATGGGCAGTATGAACACTGAAGCTTTCTTT. Amino acid sequence: CASSMGSMNTEAFF.

This clonotype was observed a handful of times. V and J are TRBV19 and TRBJ1-1, with D uncertain. The V and J ends lost 4 bases and 1 base respectively, with 16 bases between them. Germline V gene lookup returns CDR1 LNHDA and CDR2 SQIVND (reference sequence). CDR3 length: 16 residues. CDR3: CASSRDHQVKNTEAFF. The DNA for the CDR3 is TGTGCCAGTAGTAGGGATCACCAGGTAAAGAACACTGAAGCTTTCTTT.

This clonotype was counted only a few times. V and J are TRBV7-9 and TRBJ1-1; 9 bases are a match to TRBD1. CDR3 length: 15 amino acids. CDR1 is SEHNR, CDR2 FQNEAQ, per germline (reference sequence). The junction had 8 bases not matched to a gene; V was cut back by 3 bases and J by 6 bases. CDR3 in DNA: TGTGCCAGCAGCTTTGTGAGACAGGGGGATTCTGAAGCTTTCTTT. Protein sequence: CASSFVRQGDSEAFF.

This clonotype was counted only a few times. V and J are TRBV6-5 and TRBJ2-7; D is uncertain. The V gene's germline CDR1 is MNHEY and CDR2 SVGAGI. The ends were cut back, 0 bases at V and 3 bases at J, with 12 bases in the middle. The CDR3 is 15 amino acids. Written as DNA, the CDR3 is TGTGCCAGCAGTTACTCGGGGAATTCGGGCTACGAGCAGTACTTC. This gives the protein CASSYSGNSGYEQYF.